This entry lists 20 T cell receptor beta chains sequenced from one sample in a study of blood T cell repertoires in COVID-19. The repertoire was sequenced with immunoSEQ multiplex PCR; TCRdb's copy has only in-frame clones and lacks some. The sample consists of 290,000 or so clones, about nine tenths of them appearing once. What was sequenced was peripheral blood. The receptors derive from a man aged 18 to 29 with active or convalescent COVID-19.

The genes are TRBV7-6 and TRBJ2-3; a possible D gene is TRBD2 (6 bases). Per germline, CDR1 SGHVS and CDR2 FNYEAQ. The CDR3 consists of 15 residues. V gave up 2 bases and J gave up 6 bases, with 15 bases separating them. CDR3 DNA sequence: TGTGCCAGCAGCTTAAAGGCGGGGCTGGGGGATACGCAGTATTTT. It yields the protein CASSLKAGLGDTQYF.

The chain is built from TRBV11-2 and TRBJ2-3; D is undetermined. From germline, CDR1 is SGHAT and CDR2 FQNNGV. The CDR3 is 15 residues long. V was trimmed by 1 base and J by 5 bases, leaving 13 bases between them. DNA for the CDR3: TGTGCCAGCAGCTTAGTCCCCAGCGCCAGAGATACGCAGTATTTT. Translation: CASSLVPSARDTQYF.

The V and J genes are TRBV6-1 and TRBJ1-6; possibly TRBD1 for D (6 bases). Germline V gene sequence: CDR1 MNHNS, CDR2 SASEGT. This CDR3 is 19 amino acids long. Trimming pared 3 bases from V and 0 bases from J, leaving 18 bases between. The DNA of the CDR3 is TGTGCCAGCAGTGATTTAGCGTCGTTAGGGGGCTCCTATAATTCACCCCTCCACTTT. Translation: CASSDLASLGGSYNSPLHF.

V and J are TRBV4-1 and TRBJ2-7; 8 bases are shared with TRBD1. The CDR3 runs to 12 residues. V lost 3 bases, J lost 6 bases, and 1 base stayed unmatched. The germline V gene has CDR1 MGHRA and CDR2 YSYEKL. The CDR3, as DNA: TGCGCCAGCAGCCAGGACAGGGTCGAGCAGTACTTC. This encodes CASSQDRVEQYF.

This chain links TRBV19 with TRBJ1-3; tentatively, D is TRBD1 (6 bases). The CDR3 runs 16 residues. The V end was cut by 5 bases, the J end by 0 bases, with 14 bases between. Germline V lookup: CDR1 LNHDA, CDR2 SQIVND (reference sequence). CDR3 in amino acids: CASSSDSFFSGNTIYF. DNA for the CDR3: TGTGCCAGTAGTTCGGACAGCTTTTTCTCTGGAAACACCATATATTTT.

The rearrangement uses TRBV12-1 and TRBJ2-7; the table calls TRBD1, which could not be checked here. TRBV12-1 is deemed a pseudogene. The CDR3 length is 16 residues. The CDR3 sequence: CASSVSALDSTYEQYF. In DNA, the CDR3 is TGTGCCAGCAGCGTATCTGCGTTGGACAGTACCTACGAGCAGTACTTC.

The gene calls are TRBV3-1 (or the pseudogene TRBV3-2) and TRBJ2-5; the D gene is possibly TRBD2 (6 bases). CDR3 length: 13 amino acids. V was pared by 4 bases and J by 0 bases, with 6 bases between. The germline gives CDR1 LGHDT, CDR2 YNNKEL (reference sequence). The CDR3: CASSRGNQETQYF. The CDR3 nucleotides are TGTGCCAGCAGCCGCGGGAACCAAGAGACCCAGTACTTC.

This chain joins TRBV6-5 and TRBJ1-3; no clear D. Trimming took off 0 bases at V and 4 bases at J, with 4 bases between the two ends. CDR1 and CDR2 (germline): MNHEY, SVGAGI. This CDR3 comprises 13 residues. The CDR3 DNA reads TGTGCCAGCAGTTACTCGAGCGGAAACACCATATATTTT. This sequence encodes CASSYSSGNTIYF.

The chain couples TRBV2 to TRBJ1-1, with D perhaps TRBD1 (5 bases). The germline V and J ends were trimmed by 5 bases and 5 bases, with 18 bases remaining between them. CDR1 is SNHLY and CDR2 is FYNNEI in the germline V gene. The CDR3 sequence is 15 residues long. Written as DNA, the CDR3 is TGTGCCAGCAGTACCTTAGGGGAAGGTAGTACTGAAGCTTTCTTT. Its translation is CASSTLGEGSTEAFF.

The chain carries TRBV24-1 and TRBJ2-6, with a possible D match to TRBD1 (5 bases). Germline V gene data show CDR1 as KGHDR and CDR2 as SFDVKD. CDR3 length equals 15 residues. The V gene lost 3 bases and the J gene lost 2 bases, with 7 bases spanning the gap. The CDR3 spells CATSDAGPGANVLTF. The CDR3 bases are TGTGCCACCAGTGATGCAGGGCCTGGGGCCAACGTCCTGACTTTC.

The sample holds a few counts of this clone. CDR3 nucleotide sequence: TGTGCCAGCAGCTTATTGGACAGCTACGAGCAGTACTTC. It translates to CASSLLDSYEQYF. The chain joins TRBV7-9 to TRBJ2-7, with D maybe TRBD1 (6 bases). The CDR3 is 13 residues long. The V gene's germline CDR1 is SEHNR and CDR2 FQNEAQ (reference sequence). V gave up 2 bases and J gave up 3 bases, with 8 bases separating them.

The CDR3 spells CASSRGQATEAFF. CDR3 coding DNA: TGTGCCAGCAGCAGGGGACAGGCCACTGAAGCTTTCTTT. The chain is built from TRBV5-6 and TRBJ1-1; 8 bases fit TRBD1. CDR3 length: 13 amino acids. The junction had 3 bases not matched to a gene; V was cut back by 4 bases and J by 4 bases. The germline gives CDR1 SGHDT, CDR2 YYEEEE.

The chain uses TRBV4-1 and TRBJ1-1, with 9 bases lining up with TRBD1. Germline assignment: CDR1 MGHRA and CDR2 YSYEKL. J lost 10 bases, V lost 3 bases, and 12 bases had no gene match. This CDR3 is 15 amino acids long. The CDR3 protein is CASSQSGTGQFGAFF. As DNA, the CDR3 is TGCGCCAGCAGCCAGTCCGGGACAGGGCAGTTCGGAGCTTTCTTT.

The rearrangement joins TRBV9 to TRBJ1-6; 7 nucleotides align to TRBD1. The germline V gene has CDR1 SGDLS and CDR2 YYNGEE. Unmatched junction bases numbered 8, after V lost 3 bases and J lost 8 bases. The CDR3 sequence is 15 residues long. CDR3 nucleotides: TGTGCCAGCAGCGAATCGGGACAGACTTATTCACCCCTCCACTTT. Translation gives CASSESGQTYSPLHF.

The chain employs TRBV28 and TRBJ1-2; TRBD1 matches 7 bases. The length of the CDR3 is 15 residues. Trimming took 2 bases from V and 2 from J; bases not matched to a gene: 5. Germline CDR1 MDHEN, CDR2 SYDVKM. As DNA, the CDR3 is TGTGCCAGCAGTTTAACAGGGGCTGGGAACTATGGCTACACCTTC. Translated: CASSLTGAGNYGYTF.

This rearrangement joins TRBV20-1 to TRBJ2-7; D unclear. Germline CDR1 DFQATT, CDR2 SNEGSKA (reference sequence). CDR3 length equals 11 residues. V gave up 5 bases and J gave up 6 bases, with 11 bases separating them. CDR3 nucleotide sequence: TGCAGTGCTGTGTTAGCCGGCGAGCAGTACTTC. Translating gives CSAVLAGEQYF.

This clone was seen a few times. The CDR3 loop is CASSAAVWVHQETQYF. In DNA form, the CDR3 reads TGTGCCAGCAGTGCCGCGGTTTGGGTTCACCAAGAGACCCAGTACTTC. The J gene is TRBJ2-5, the V gene TRBV2, with no clear D. CDR1 and CDR2 from the germline V gene are SNHLY and FYNNEI. Trimming cost V 4 bases and J 0 bases, with 15 bases left between them. CDR3 length: 16 residues.

The chain carries TRBV5-1 and TRBJ2-7, with TRBD2 identical over 10 bases. The J segment lost 3 bases and the V segment lost 0 bases, leaving 6 bases of the junction unmatched. The germline CDR1 and CDR2 sequences are SGHRS and YFSETQ. CDR3 length: 16 amino acids. In nucleotides, the CDR3 is TGCGCCAGCAGCTTGGACGCTAGCGGGGGAGTCTACGAGCAGTACTTC. Translated, it gives CASSLDASGGVYEQYF.

V is TRBV7-9 and J is TRBJ1-4; 10 bases are a match to TRBD1. J was trimmed by 6 bases and V by 5 bases; bases with no gene match: 3. Germline loops: CDR1 SEHNR, CDR2 FQNEAQ (reference sequence). CDR3 length equals 14 residues. CDR3 sequence (DNA): TGTGCCAGCAGCCCCGGGACAGGGGATGAAAAACTGTTTTTT. This sequence encodes CASSPGTGDEKLFF. The full variable domain, rest sourced from reference TRBV7-9 and TRBJ1-4, is DTGVSQNPRHKITKRGQNVTFRCDPISEHNRLYWYRQTLGQGPEFLTYFQNEAQLEKSRLLSDRFSAERPKGSFSTLEIQRTEQGDSAMYLCASSPGTGDEKLFFGSGTQLSVL.

The CDR3 DNA is TGTGCCAGCAGTTTGACAGGGGTCCATCAGCCCCAGCATTTT. Protein sequence: CASSLTGVHQPQHF. V is TRBV6-2 or TRBV6-3 and J is TRBJ1-5; TRBD1 aligns across 8 bases. Germline CDR1 and CDR2: MNHEY and SVGEGT. V shed 4 bases and J 5 bases; nucleotides not matched to a gene: 4. CDR3 length equals 14 residues.